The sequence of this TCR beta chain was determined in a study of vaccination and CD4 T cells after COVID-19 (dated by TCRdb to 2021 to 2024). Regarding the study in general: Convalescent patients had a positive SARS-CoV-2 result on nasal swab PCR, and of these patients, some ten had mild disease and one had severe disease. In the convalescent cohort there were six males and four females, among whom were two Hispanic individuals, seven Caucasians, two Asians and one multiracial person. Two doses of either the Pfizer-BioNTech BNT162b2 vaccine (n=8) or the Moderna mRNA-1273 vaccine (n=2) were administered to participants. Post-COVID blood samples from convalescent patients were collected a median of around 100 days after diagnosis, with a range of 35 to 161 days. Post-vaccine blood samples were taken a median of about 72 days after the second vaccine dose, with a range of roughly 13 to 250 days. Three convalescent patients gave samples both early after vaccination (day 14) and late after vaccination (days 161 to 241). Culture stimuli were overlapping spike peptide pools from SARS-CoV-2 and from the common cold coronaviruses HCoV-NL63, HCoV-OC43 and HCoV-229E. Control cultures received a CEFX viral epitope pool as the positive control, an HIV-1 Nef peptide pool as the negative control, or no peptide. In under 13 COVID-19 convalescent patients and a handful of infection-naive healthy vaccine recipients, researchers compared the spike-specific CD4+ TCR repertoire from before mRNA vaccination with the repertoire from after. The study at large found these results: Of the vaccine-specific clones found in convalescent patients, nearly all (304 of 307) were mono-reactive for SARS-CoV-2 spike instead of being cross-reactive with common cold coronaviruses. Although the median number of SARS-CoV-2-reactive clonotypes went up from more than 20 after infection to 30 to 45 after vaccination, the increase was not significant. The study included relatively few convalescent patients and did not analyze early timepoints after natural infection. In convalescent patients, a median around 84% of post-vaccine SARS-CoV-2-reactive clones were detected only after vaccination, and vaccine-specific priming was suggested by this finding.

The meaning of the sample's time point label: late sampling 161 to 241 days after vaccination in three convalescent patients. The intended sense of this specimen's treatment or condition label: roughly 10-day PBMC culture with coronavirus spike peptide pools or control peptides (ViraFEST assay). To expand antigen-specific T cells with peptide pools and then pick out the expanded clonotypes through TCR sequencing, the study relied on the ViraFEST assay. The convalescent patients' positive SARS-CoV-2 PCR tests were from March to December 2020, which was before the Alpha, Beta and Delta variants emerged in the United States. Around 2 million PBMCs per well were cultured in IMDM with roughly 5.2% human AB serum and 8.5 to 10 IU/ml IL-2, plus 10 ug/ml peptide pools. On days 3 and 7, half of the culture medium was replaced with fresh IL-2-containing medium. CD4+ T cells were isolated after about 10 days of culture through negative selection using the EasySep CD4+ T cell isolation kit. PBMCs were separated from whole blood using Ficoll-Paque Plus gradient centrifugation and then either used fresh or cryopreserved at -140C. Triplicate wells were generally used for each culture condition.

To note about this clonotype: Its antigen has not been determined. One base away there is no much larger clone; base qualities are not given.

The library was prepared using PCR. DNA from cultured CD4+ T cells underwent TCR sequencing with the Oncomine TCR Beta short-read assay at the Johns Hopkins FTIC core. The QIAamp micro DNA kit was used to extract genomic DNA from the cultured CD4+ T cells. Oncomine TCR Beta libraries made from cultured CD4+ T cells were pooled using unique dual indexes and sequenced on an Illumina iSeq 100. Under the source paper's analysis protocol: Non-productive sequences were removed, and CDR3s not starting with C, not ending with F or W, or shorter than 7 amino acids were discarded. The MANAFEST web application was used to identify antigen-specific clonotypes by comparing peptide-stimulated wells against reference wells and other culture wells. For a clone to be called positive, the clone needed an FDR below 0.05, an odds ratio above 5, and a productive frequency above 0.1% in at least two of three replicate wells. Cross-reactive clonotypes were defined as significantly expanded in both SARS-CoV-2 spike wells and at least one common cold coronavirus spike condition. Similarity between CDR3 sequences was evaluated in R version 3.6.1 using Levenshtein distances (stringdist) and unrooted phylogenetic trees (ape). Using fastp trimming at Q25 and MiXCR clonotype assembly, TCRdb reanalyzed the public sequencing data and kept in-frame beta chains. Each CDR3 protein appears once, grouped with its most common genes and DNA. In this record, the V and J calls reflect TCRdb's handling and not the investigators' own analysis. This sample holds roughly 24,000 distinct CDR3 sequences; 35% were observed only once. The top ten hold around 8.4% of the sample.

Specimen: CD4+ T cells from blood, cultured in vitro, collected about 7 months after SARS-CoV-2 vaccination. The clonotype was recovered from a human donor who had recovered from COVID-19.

The DNA reads TGTGCCACCAGTGATTCTGCAGGGCAAGAGACCCAGTACTTC. Translated, it reads CATSDSAGQETQYF. The chain is assembled from TRBV24-1 and TRBJ2-5; the D gene is perhaps TRBD1, on 5 matching bases. The germline V gene specifies KGHDR as CDR1 and SFDVKD as CDR2. The CDR3 goes from the cysteine to the phenylalanine over 14 residues. Just the 42-base CDR3 DNA is kept, in frame starting at base 1. Deletion took 2 bases off V and 2 bases off J, with a span of 8 bases between the germline ends.